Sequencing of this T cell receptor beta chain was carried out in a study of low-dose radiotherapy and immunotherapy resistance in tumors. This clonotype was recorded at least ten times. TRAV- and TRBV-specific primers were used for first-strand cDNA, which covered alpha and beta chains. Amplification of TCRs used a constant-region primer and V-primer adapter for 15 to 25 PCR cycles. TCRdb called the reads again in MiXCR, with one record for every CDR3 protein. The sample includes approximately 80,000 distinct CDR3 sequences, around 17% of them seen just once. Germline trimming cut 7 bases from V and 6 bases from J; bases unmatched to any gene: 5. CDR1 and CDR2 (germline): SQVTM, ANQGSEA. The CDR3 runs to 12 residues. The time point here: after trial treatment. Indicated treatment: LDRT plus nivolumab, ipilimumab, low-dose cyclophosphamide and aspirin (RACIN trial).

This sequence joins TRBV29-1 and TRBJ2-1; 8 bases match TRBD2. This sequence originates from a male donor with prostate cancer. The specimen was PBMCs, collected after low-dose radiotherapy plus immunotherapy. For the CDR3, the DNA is TGCAGCGCGAGCGGGAGACGCAATGAGCAGTTCTTC. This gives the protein CSASGRRNEQFF.